This T cell receptor beta chain emerged from a study of shared T cell receptors in the human thymus. This CDR3 is 16 amino acids long. The V and J ends lost 1 base and 5 bases, in that order; junction bases with no gene match: 8. Germline lookup yields CDR1 SGHDT and CDR2 YYEEEE. Sequencing was performed with immunoSEQ multiplex PCR; in TCRdb, only in-frame clones are kept and a portion is missing. The sample has some 640,000 clones, over 75% seen once. The same specimen was also included in a second study, on human thymus T cells. That investigation notes: Healthy Finnish infants undergoing corrective surgery for congenital heart defects were the donors. Resections that were taken during corrective heart surgery supplied the thymus tissue. Thymic as well as blood repertoires seemed to favor certain V and J genes unevenly. There were highly overlapping thymic repertoires among unrelated individuals, as related research reported.

This TCR came from a boy in the first two years of life with a congenital heart defect. The chain recombines TRBV5-6 with TRBJ2-1, with 8 bases matching TRBD2. The sequencing input was thymocytes. The CDR3 DNA follows: TGTGCCAGCAGCTTGTTAACTAGCGGCTATCACAATGAGCAGTTCTTC. It codes for CASSLLTSGYHNEQFF.